Below, 9 T cell receptor beta chains from the same sample are listed, as sequenced in a study of blood T cell repertoires in COVID-19. The repertoire was sequenced with immunoSEQ multiplex PCR; TCRdb's copy has only in-frame clones and lacks some. The sample shows approximately 100,000 clones, around nine tenths of them seen only once. The sample taken for sequencing was peripheral blood. The receptors stem from a middle-aged man in a cohort sampled during active COVID-19.

This sequence joins TRBV5-1 and TRBJ2-5; D is unresolved. Trimming cost V 0 bases and J 2 bases, with 8 bases left between them. In germline, CDR1 is SGHRS, CDR2 YFSETQ. This CDR3 is 14 amino acids long. CDR3 amino acids: CASSLVAVQETQYF. The CDR3 DNA sequence: TGCGCCAGCAGCTTGGTGGCAGTTCAAGAGACCCAGTACTTC.

This clone appeared a single time. This CDR3 reads CASSPQKRGQPQHF. The CDR3 DNA is TGTGCCAGCAGTCCCCAAAAAAGGGGGCAGCCCCAGCATTTT. The rearrangement links TRBV6-5 to TRBJ1-5; the D gene is possibly TRBD1 (6 bases). V dropped 5 bases and J dropped 7 bases, with 15 bases sitting between them. This CDR3 contains 14 residues. Germline-derived CDR1 and CDR2 are MNHEY and SVGAGI.

The rearrangement joins TRBV11-2 to TRBJ1-3; D possibly corresponds to TRBD1 (6 bases). This CDR3 is 13 amino acids long. Deletions cut 5 bases from V and 2 bases from J, with 7 bases between. In germline, CDR1 is SGHAT, CDR2 FQNNGV. The CDR3 nucleotides are TGTGCCAGCAGCAGGGGGACTGGAAACACCATATATTTT. Protein product: CASSRGTGNTIYF.

The rearrangement uses TRBV19 and TRBJ2-7, with 9 nucleotides matching TRBD1. Germline trimming cut 7 bases from V and 3 bases from J; bases unmatched to any gene: 7. This CDR3 has 14 residues. The germline CDR1 and CDR2 sequences are LNHDA and SQIVND (reference sequence). CDR3 amino acids: CASNSGTGLYEQYF. CDR3 nucleotides: TGTGCCAGTAACTCCGGGACAGGGCTCTACGAGCAGTACTTC.

The chain carries TRBV11-3 and TRBJ2-7, with D perhaps TRBD1 (5 bases). The CDR3 runs 18 residues. V lost 5 bases and J 2 bases, leaving 25 bases between the germline ends. Germline-derived CDR1 and CDR2 are SGHNT and YENEEA. The CDR3: CASSHQWVGQGQAYEQYV. In nucleotides, the CDR3 is TGTGCCAGCAGCCATCAATGGGTAGGGCAGGGCCAGGCCTACGAGCAGTACGTC.

V is TRBV28 and J is TRBJ1-2; possibly TRBD1 for D (5 bases). The germline gives CDR1 MDHEN, CDR2 SYDVKM. This CDR3 contains 14 residues. V was cut by 3 bases and J by 1 base, with 9 bases left in between. In DNA form, the CDR3 reads TGTGCCAGCAGTTTGTCGACAGTTAACTATGGCTACACCTTC. Its protein product is CASSLSTVNYGYTF.

The chain has TRBV5-8 and TRBJ2-3; 7 bases are a match to TRBD2. In germline, CDR1 is SGHTS, CDR2 YDEGEE. The junction had 7 bases not matched to a gene; V was cut back by 6 bases and J by 0 bases. This CDR3 comprises 15 residues. The CDR3 DNA follows: TGTGCCAGCATCAAAGCGGGGCATAGCACAGATACGCAGTATTTT. It encodes CASIKAGHSTDTQYF.

Only one count was recorded for this clone. The V call is TRBV28, the J call TRBJ2-7; D is possibly TRBD1 (5 bases). Germline V gene sequence: CDR1 MDHEN, CDR2 SYDVKM. The V and J ends lost 4 bases and 3 bases respectively, with 10 bases between them. The CDR3 contains 13 residues. CDR3 in DNA: TGTGCCAGCAGTTCACAGGTTATCTACGAGCAGTACGTC. Its translation is CASSSQVIYEQYV.

This rearrangement joins TRBV7-2 to TRBJ1-4, with D hard to call. Germline-derived CDR1 and CDR2 are SGHTA and FQGNSA. Trimming shortened V by 1 base and J by 3 bases, and 9 bases separated the two germline ends. This CDR3 region has 15 residues. The CDR3 loop is CASSLVVQSNEKLFF. The CDR3 coding sequence is TGTGCCAGCAGCTTAGTGGTCCAGTCTAATGAAAAACTGTTTTTT.